The 32 T cell receptor beta chains below were found in one sample sequenced in a study of shared clonotypes between healthy human individuals. This table comes from immunoSEQ multiplex PCR, and its TCRdb copy is limited to in-frame clones, with some not included. The sample records 600,000 to 800,000 clones, approximately 72% being singletons. Input material: memory CD4+ T cells sorted from blood. Specified subset: CD45RA-negative fraction. Every receptor here comes from a woman aged 25 to 39 in good health.

This chain uses TRBV18 with TRBJ1-2; D remains ambiguous. Per germline, CDR1 KGHSH and CDR2 LQKENI. The CDR3 sequence is 15 residues long. Trimming left V 3 bases short and J 8 bases short, with 19 bases between. The CDR3 is CASSPEGGEMVGYTF. The CDR3 nucleotides read TGTGCCAGCTCACCCGAGGGTGGGGAGATGGTCGGCTACACCTTC.

The V and J genes are TRBV6-5 and TRBJ2-5; a possible D gene is TRBD1 (6 bases). The CDR3 is made up of 13 amino acids. V lost 5 bases, J lost 5 bases, and 12 bases lay in between. Germline CDR1 MNHEY, CDR2 SVGAGI. The CDR3 loop reads CASSTGLEETQYF. In nucleotides, the CDR3 is TGTGCCAGCAGTACAGGGTTGGAGGAGACCCAGTACTTC.

This clone was picked up one time. This sequence joins TRBV27 and TRBJ2-6, with a possible D match to TRBD2 (6 bases). V dropped 1 base and J dropped 1 base, with 8 bases sitting between them. This CDR3 has 16 residues. Germline assignment: CDR1 MNHEY and CDR2 SMNVEV (reference sequence). The CDR3 spells CASSLWRASGANVLTF. The CDR3 DNA sequence: TGTGCCAGCAGTTTATGGAGGGCGTCTGGGGCCAACGTCCTGACTTTC.

This chain joins TRBV6-1 and TRBJ1-5, with a possible D match to TRBD1 (5 bases). Germline CDR1 reads MNHNS; CDR2 reads SASEGT. There are 13 residues in the CDR3. The ends were cut back, 7 bases at V and 7 bases at J, with 14 bases in the middle. Here the CDR3 DNA reads TGTGCCAGCAACCCGACCGGGACGCAGCCCCAGCATTTT. It is translated as CASNPTGTQPQHF.

V and J are TRBV5-6 and TRBJ1-1; tentatively, D is TRBD1 (5 bases). Germline loops: CDR1 SGHDT, CDR2 YYEEEE. Trimming removed 3 bases at V and 3 bases at J, with 12 bases between. The CDR3 runs to 14 residues. This CDR3 reads CASSSETDDTEAFF. The CDR3 DNA is TGTGCCAGCAGCTCAGAGACAGACGACACTGAAGCTTTCTTT.

The genes are TRBV11-3 and TRBJ1-4; D is ambiguous. Germline lookup yields CDR1 SGHNT and CDR2 YENEEA. The CDR3 consists of 16 residues. V gave up 5 bases and J gave up 3 bases, with 16 bases separating them. The CDR3 coding sequence is TGTGCCAGCAGCCGTTCCCCAGCGGATCCTAATGAAAAACTGTTTTTT. Translation: CASSRSPADPNEKLFF. Together with reference TRBV11-3 and TRBJ1-4, the CDR3 gives the full variable domain: EAGVVQSPRYKIIEKKQPVAFWCNPISGHNTLYWYLQNLGQGPELLIRYENEEAVDDSQLPKDRFSAERLKGVDSTLKIQPAELGDSAVYLCASSRSPADPNEKLFFGSGTQLSVL.

The V and J genes are TRBV5-1 and TRBJ2-1; the D gene is possibly TRBD2 (6 bases). V was trimmed by 6 bases and J by 3 bases, leaving 13 bases between them. Germline assignment: CDR1 SGHRS and CDR2 YFSETQ. The CDR3 is made up of 14 amino acids. The CDR3 loop reads CASTLDGSYNEQFF. The DNA of the CDR3 is TGCGCCAGCACCCTGGACGGGAGCTACAATGAGCAGTTCTTC.

The chain combines TRBV7-9 with TRBJ2-2; possible D gene TRBD1, 6 bases. Trimming shortened V by 5 bases and J by 7 bases, and 11 bases separated the two germline ends. CDR1 SEHNR and CDR2 FQNEAQ come from the germline V gene (reference sequence). CDR3 length: 13 amino acids. As DNA, the CDR3 is TGTGCCAGCAGCCCGGACAGTATCGGGGAGCTGTTTTTT. Residues: CASSPDSIGELFF.

This clone appeared a few times. This chain connects TRBV7-2 to TRBJ2-1, with TRBD1 matching over 7 bases. The CDR3 spans 16 residues. Germline V CDR1 and CDR2: SGHTA, FQGNSA. J gave up 9 bases and V 1 base, and 12 bases lay outside the gene matches. For the CDR3, the DNA is TGTGCCAGCAGCTTAGACGGGGACAGTGTTCCTCGTGAGCAGTTCTTC. Residues: CASSLDGDSVPREQFF.

V usage is TRBV28 and J usage is TRBJ1-2; D possibly corresponds to TRBD1 (6 bases). Trimming removed 3 bases from V and 6 bases from J, with 17 bases in between. Germline CDR1 is MDHEN and CDR2 is SYDVKM. This CDR3 region has 15 residues. For the CDR3, the DNA is TGTGCCAGCAGTTTCAGTCCGACGGCAGGGGATGGCTACACCTTC. Translation gives CASSFSPTAGDGYTF.

CDR3 coding DNA: TGTGCCAGTAGTCCTAACAGACTAGTGGAGCAGTTCTTC. Protein product: CASSPNRLVEQFF. The gene calls are TRBV19 and TRBJ2-1, with TRBD2 as a possible D gene (6 bases). The germline V gene has CDR1 LNHDA and CDR2 SQIVND (reference sequence). V was shortened by 5 bases and J by 10 bases, with 15 bases between the two germline ends. This CDR3 region has 13 residues.

This clone was counted between two and nine times. The chain links TRBV7-7 to TRBJ2-1; TRBD1 might be the D (6 bases). The CDR3 contains 15 residues. Trimming took 4 bases from V and 0 from J, leaving 10 bases between them. The germline CDR1 and CDR2 sequences are SSHAT and FNYEAQ (reference sequence). In DNA form, the CDR3 reads TGTGCCAGCAGCTCAACAGGGAGCTCCTACAATGAGCAGTTCTTC. Translated, it gives CASSSTGSSYNEQFF.

A single count supports this clone. The rearrangement joins TRBV5-4 to TRBJ2-5, with D perhaps TRBD1 (6 bases). The CDR3 is 14 amino acids. V was cut by 4 bases and J by 4 bases, with 14 bases left in between. Germline V gives CDR1 SGHNT, CDR2 YYREEE (reference sequence). Here the CDR3 reads CASSHRLGGETQYF. The CDR3 DNA reads as TGTGCCAGCAGCCACAGGCTAGGGGGAGAGACCCAGTACTTC.

The chain has TRBV27 and TRBJ1-4, with a possible D match to TRBD1 (5 bases). Germline CDR1 and CDR2: MNHEY and SMNVEV (reference sequence). This CDR3 region has 14 residues. The ends were cut back, 8 bases at V and 5 bases at J, with 15 bases in the middle. The CDR3, as DNA: TGTGCCAGCGGACCGGGGCTGAAGAATGAAAAACTGTTTTTT. It translates to CASGPGLKNEKLFF. The complete variable domain, with remaining parts taken from reference TRBV27 and TRBJ1-4, reads EAQVTQNPRYLITVTGKKLTVTCSQNMNHEYMSWYRQDPGLGLRQIYYSMNVEVTDKGDVPEGYKVSRKEKRNFPLILESPSPNQTSLYFCASGPGLKNEKLFFGSGTQLSVL.

The chain uses TRBV5-1 and TRBJ1-1; 8 nucleotides align to TRBD1. This CDR3 region has 13 residues. With 7 bases clipped from V and 5 bases from J, the junction kept 7 bases outside the gene matches. The germline gives CDR1 SGHRS, CDR2 YFSETQ. The CDR3 region has the DNA TGCGCCAGCGGAGGTCAGGGGGCTACTGAAGCTTTCTTT. It translates to CASGGQGATEAFF.

The rearrangement uses TRBV2 and TRBJ2-7; D remains ambiguous. The V and J ends lost 6 bases and 4 bases respectively, with 16 bases between them. CDR3 length equals 14 residues. Germline V gives CDR1 SNHLY, CDR2 FYNNEI. The CDR3 protein is CASRPFIGLYEQYF. The CDR3 nucleotides read TGTGCCAGCAGGCCTTTTATCGGTTTGTACGAGCAGTACTTC.

The V and J genes are TRBV5-1 and TRBJ2-3; D is unresolved. The CDR3 length is 12 residues. Germline V lookup: CDR1 SGHRS, CDR2 YFSETQ. V was pared by 2 bases and J by 4 bases, with 5 bases between. The CDR3 DNA follows: TGCGCCAGCAGCTTTAAAGCAGATACGCAGTATTTT. It codes for CASSFKADTQYF.

The chain uses TRBV28 and TRBJ2-5; D perhaps matches TRBD1 (5 bases). The germline CDR1 and CDR2 sequences are MDHEN and SYDVKM. This CDR3 is 16 amino acids long. V lost 5 bases, J lost 9 bases, and 25 bases lay in between. The CDR3 coding sequence is TGTGCCAGCAGTCCGATTACAGGAGACCTCACGTTGCCCCAGTACTTC. The encoded protein is CASSPITGDLTLPQYF.

Here the CDR3 DNA reads TGTGCCAGCAGCTACAGGGGAGCCAAAAACATTCAGTACTTC. Amino acids: CASSYRGAKNIQYF. V and J are TRBV5-6 and TRBJ2-4, with 7 positions matching TRBD1. V was clipped by 3 bases and J by 0 bases; unmatched bases: 0. CDR3 size: 14 residues. CDR1 and CDR2 (germline): SGHDT, YYEEEE.

The chain couples TRBV19 to TRBJ2-5, with D tentatively TRBD2 (5 bases). Looked up from germline, CDR1 is LNHDA and CDR2 is SQIVND (reference sequence). The CDR3 is 13 amino acids. Trimming stripped 6 bases from V and 1 base from J, with 9 bases between. This CDR3 is CASRSSGQETQYF. The CDR3 DNA reads TGTGCCAGTAGGTCAAGCGGCCAAGAGACCCAGTACTTC.

The V call is TRBV28, the J call TRBJ1-2; D remains ambiguous. Germline lookup yields CDR1 MDHEN and CDR2 SYDVKM. With 1 base removed from V and 2 bases from J, the gap between germline ends came to 11 bases. There are 15 residues in the CDR3. CDR3 sequence reads: CASSLSPESNYGYTF. The CDR3 DNA is TGTGCCAGCAGTTTATCTCCAGAAAGCAACTATGGCTACACCTTC.

The chain uses TRBV6-1 and TRBJ2-5; perhaps TRBD1 as D (6 bases). Germline V gene data show CDR1 as MNHNS and CDR2 as SASEGT. The CDR3 is 15 residues long. The V gene lost 5 bases and the J gene lost 4 bases, with 17 bases spanning the gap. This CDR3 reads CASSWVQGSSETQYF. As DNA, the CDR3 is TGTGCCAGCAGTTGGGTACAGGGCAGTTCAGAGACCCAGTACTTC.

The rearrangement uses TRBV6-5 and TRBJ2-7; D call uncertain. Trimming took 0 bases from V and 4 from J, leaving 7 bases between them. CDR1 and CDR2 from the germline V gene are MNHEY and SVGAGI. CDR3 length: 13 residues. The CDR3 DNA reads as TGTGCCAGCAGTTACTCAGGCCGTTACGAGCAGTACTTC. Translated: CASSYSGRYEQYF.

The chain employs TRBV5-1 and TRBJ1-1; no firm D call. CDR1 and CDR2 (germline): SGHRS, YFSETQ. This CDR3 spans 17 amino acids. Trimming cost V 0 bases and J 4 bases, with 19 bases left between them. CDR3 region: CASSLETARLGGTEAFF. The DNA of the CDR3 is TGCGCCAGCAGCTTGGAGACTGCGCGGCTAGGTGGCACTGAAGCTTTCTTT.

As concerns this clone: Within the sample, other DNA sequences also encode this same CDR3. CDR3 sequence: CASSLTGSSYNEQFF. CDR3 coding DNA: TGTGCCAGCAGTCTCACAGGGAGCTCCTACAATGAGCAGTTCTTC. This sequence joins TRBV2 and TRBJ2-1; possibly TRBD1 for D (6 bases). The CDR3 is made up of 15 amino acids. Germline V gene lookup returns CDR1 SNHLY and CDR2 FYNNEI. Trimming cost V 5 bases and J 0 bases, with 11 bases left between them.

This chain links TRBV28 with TRBJ1-5; no clear D. CDR1 is MDHEN, CDR2 SYDVKM, per germline. V lost 4 bases to trimming and J lost 7 bases, with 11 bases between them. This CDR3 region has 13 residues. The CDR3, as DNA: TGTGCCAGCAGTTACTATGGCGGCCAGCCCCAGCATTTT. Translation gives CASSYYGGQPQHF.

This clone came up many times. The chain recombines TRBV11-2 with TRBJ2-7, with D tentatively TRBD1 or TRBD2 (5 bases each). The germline V gene encodes CDR1 SGHAT and CDR2 FQNNGV. The CDR3 has 13 residues. Trimming removed 3 bases at V and 6 bases at J, with 12 bases between. The CDR3 DNA is TGTGCCAGCAGCTTCCCCCCGGGGCCCGAGCAGTACTTC. Translation gives CASSFPPGPEQYF.

The gene calls are TRBV29-1 and TRBJ2-3, with D possibly being TRBD2 (7 bases). Trimming took off 7 bases at V and 3 bases at J, with 14 bases between the two ends. CDR1 is SQVTM, CDR2 ANQGSEA, per germline. The CDR3 contains 13 residues. The CDR3, as DNA: TGCAGCGCGGAGGGGGGGCGGACAGATACGCAGTATTTT. As protein: CSAEGGRTDTQYF.

This clone appeared a single time. The chain couples TRBV7-8 to TRBJ2-3; 8 nucleotides align to TRBD1. The CDR3 runs to 17 residues. V dropped 5 bases and J dropped 2; count of bases not matched to a gene: 12. Germline values: CDR1 SGHVS, CDR2 FQNEAQ. CDR3 sequence reads: CASSPLAGTGYTDTQYF. CDR3 nucleotide sequence: TGTGCCAGCAGCCCCCTCGCCGGGACAGGATACACAGATACGCAGTATTTT.

The V and J genes are TRBV5-1 and TRBJ1-2; 7 bases map to TRBD1. Germline-derived CDR1 and CDR2 are SGHRS and YFSETQ. V gave up 4 bases and J gave up 2 bases; unmatched junction bases: 14. This CDR3 comprises 17 residues. The CDR3 bases are TGCGCCAGCAGCCCCGGACAGGTTGGGGATTTAAACTATGGCTACACCTTC. It codes for CASSPGQVGDLNYGYTF.

This chain connects TRBV2 to TRBJ2-3; 9 nucleotides line up with TRBD2. Germline V lookup: CDR1 SNHLY, CDR2 FYNNEI. This CDR3 comprises 15 residues. Trimming removed 6 bases from V and 4 bases from J; junction bases left unmatched: 8. This CDR3 is CASRDSGSSADTQYF. The CDR3 DNA follows: TGTGCCAGCAGGGATAGCGGGAGTAGCGCAGATACGCAGTATTTT. Full variable domain (remainder filled in from reference TRBV2 and TRBJ2-3): EPEVTQTPSHQVTQMGQEVILRCVPISNHLYFYWYRQILGQKVEFLVSFYNNEISEKSEIFDDQFSVERPDGSNFTLKIRSTKLEDSAMYFCASRDSGSSADTQYFGPGTRLTVL.

The chain recombines TRBV6-6 with TRBJ2-7; D gene ambiguous. The CDR3 covers 12 residues. CDR1 MNHNY and CDR2 SVGAGI come from the germline V gene (reference sequence). Trimming stripped 5 bases from V and 0 bases from J, with 5 bases between. Written as DNA, the CDR3 is TGTGCCAGCAGTCGGACCTCCTACGAGCAGTACTTC. Translating gives CASSRTSYEQYF.